One sample yielded the 26 T cell receptor beta chains listed below, sequenced in a study of blood T cell repertoires in COVID-19. Here immunoSEQ multiplex PCR was the method, and the copy in TCRdb shows in-frame clones only, minus some. Of about 220,000 clones in the sample, about 80% were seen once. The sample comprised PBMCs or T cells enriched from blood (not recorded which). The receptors originated from a woman in her forties with acute COVID-19.

Only a few counts were recorded for this clone. The genes are TRBV14 and TRBJ2-7, with D tentatively TRBD2 (5 bases). The V end was cut by 4 bases, the J end by 1 base, with 11 bases between. The CDR3 consists of 14 residues. Looked up from germline, CDR1 is SGHDN and CDR2 is FVKESK. In DNA, the CDR3 is TGTGCCAGCAGCCCTCGAGGGTTTTCCTACGAGCAGTACTTC. Amino acid sequence: CASSPRGFSYEQYF.

The chain joins TRBV3-1 (or the pseudogene TRBV3-2) to TRBJ2-5; no reliable D call. Germline CDR1 and CDR2: LGHDT and YNNKEL (reference sequence). V lost 4 bases, J lost 3 bases, and 9 bases lay in between. The CDR3 runs to 13 residues. The CDR3 spells CASSPTLKETQYF. The DNA of the CDR3 is TGTGCCAGCAGCCCGACTCTTAAAGAGACCCAGTACTTC.

This chain connects TRBV9 to TRBJ2-4; 7 bases map to TRBD2. Germline assignment: CDR1 SGDLS and CDR2 YYNGEE. The trim removed 0 bases at V and 4 bases at J, leaving 4 bases unmatched. The CDR3 covers 15 residues. The CDR3, as DNA: TGTGCCAGCAGCGTAGATCCGGGGGGAAAAAACATTCAGTACTTC. This sequence encodes CASSVDPGGKNIQYF.

V and J are TRBV18 and TRBJ2-7; possible D gene TRBD1, 6 bases. Looked up from germline, CDR1 is KGHSH and CDR2 is LQKENI. This CDR3 comprises 14 residues. V lost 2 bases and J 6 bases, leaving 14 bases between the germline ends. Written as DNA, the CDR3 is TGTGCCAGCTCACCAAATCCAGGGGCCGTCGAGCAGTACTTC. This codes for CASSPNPGAVEQYF.

For the CDR3, the DNA is TGTGCCAGCAGCTCGACAGGGCAGGCGTTCTCTTCACCCCTCCACTTT. Its translation: CASSSTGQAFSSPLHF. This chain uses TRBV7-2 with TRBJ1-6, with TRBD1 matching 7 bases. The length of the CDR3 is 16 residues. After removal of 4 bases from V and 9 bases from J, the junction contained 12 bases not matched to a gene. Per germline, CDR1 SGHTA and CDR2 FQGNSA.

The chain employs TRBV5-6 and TRBJ1-2; 8 positions agree with TRBD1. The CDR3 runs 13 residues. Germline CDR1 SGHDT, CDR2 YYEEEE. V shed 4 bases, J shed 4 bases, and the junction held 3 bases outside the gene matches. CDR3 region: CASSRTGGYGYTF. Written as DNA, the CDR3 is TGTGCCAGCAGCCGTACAGGGGGCTATGGCTACACCTTC.

The chain uses TRBV5-4 and TRBJ2-5, with 16 bases that match TRBD2. There are 15 residues in the CDR3. CDR1 and CDR2 from the germline V gene are SGHNT and YYREEE (reference sequence). V shed 4 bases and J 5 bases; nucleotides not matched to a gene: 2. Here the CDR3 DNA reads TGTGCCAGCAGCACGGGACTAGCGGGGGGGGAGACCCAGTACTTC. It specifies CASSTGLAGGETQYF. Based on the CDR3 plus reference TRBV5-4 and TRBJ2-5, the full variable domain is ETGVTQSPTHLIKTRGQQVTLRCSSQSGHNTVSWYQQALGQGPQFIFQYYREEENGRGNFPPRFSGLQFPNYSSELNVNALELDDSALYLCASSTGLAGGETQYFGPGTRLLVL.

The V call is TRBV27, the J call TRBJ1-1, with D possibly TRBD1 on 5 matching bases. The CDR3 covers 16 residues. The V end lost 5 bases, the J end lost 1 base, and 17 bases lay between the germline ends. CDR1 is MNHEY, CDR2 SMNVEV, per germline (reference sequence). The CDR3 DNA is TGTGCCAGCAGTCACGAGGCAGGGCGGGGGAACACTGAAGCTTTCTTT. This encodes CASSHEAGRGNTEAFF.

V usage is TRBV18 and J usage is TRBJ2-3, with D possibly being TRBD1 (6 bases). V lost 3 bases, J lost 2 bases, and 12 bases lay in between. The CDR3 extends over 15 amino acids. Germline CDR1 is KGHSH and CDR2 is LQKENI. CDR3 in amino acids: CASSPGQLNTDTQYF. CDR3 in DNA: TGTGCCAGCTCACCCGGACAGCTCAACACAGATACGCAGTATTTT.

J is TRBJ1-2 and V is TRBV29-1, with 9 bases identical to TRBD1. Germline lookup yields CDR1 SQVTM and CDR2 ANQGSEA. This CDR3 comprises 16 residues. V was pared by 3 bases and J by 8 bases, with 16 bases of the junction left unmatched. The DNA of the CDR3 is TGCAGCGTTGAGGGTTGGACAGGGGATAATCCCGAGGGCTACACCTTC. Its protein product is CSVEGWTGDNPEGYTF.

The chain joins TRBV30 to TRBJ1-1, with D tentatively TRBD1 (5 bases). Germline-derived CDR1 and CDR2 are GTSNPN and SVGIG (reference sequence). The CDR3 consists of 12 residues. Trimming removed 6 bases from V and 5 bases from J, with 13 bases in between. Here the CDR3 reads CACTGGGTEAFF. CDR3 DNA sequence: TGTGCCTGTACGGGGGGTGGAACTGAAGCTTTCTTT.

J is TRBJ2-5 and V is TRBV5-1, with D maybe TRBD1 (5 bases). The germline V gene has CDR1 SGHRS and CDR2 YFSETQ. V was shortened by 0 bases and J by 5 bases, with 14 bases between the two germline ends. CDR3 size: 15 residues. CDR3 sequence (DNA): TGCGCCAGCAGCTTGGGACAGACAACAAGGGAGACCCAGTACTTC. Protein: CASSLGQTTRETQYF.

The chain employs TRBV6-5 and TRBJ1-2, with D uncertain. This CDR3 is built from 11 residues. V lost 8 bases and J lost 2, with 6 bases in between. CDR1 is MNHEY, CDR2 SVGAGI, per germline. The CDR3 DNA reads as TGTGCCAGCGGGCAGAACTATGGCTACACCTTC. This translates into CASGQNYGYTF.

The chain has TRBV27 and TRBJ1-5; 7 bases map to TRBD1. With 5 bases clipped from V and 2 bases from J, the junction kept 12 bases outside the gene matches. This CDR3 has 17 residues. Germline V gene data show CDR1 as MNHEY and CDR2 as SMNVEV (reference sequence). CDR3 region: CASSRGQVSVGNQPQHF. The CDR3 DNA reads as TGTGCCAGCAGTAGAGGACAGGTCTCGGTAGGCAATCAGCCCCAGCATTTT.

V usage is TRBV12-3 or TRBV12-4 and J usage is TRBJ1-2; TRBD1 might be the D (5 bases). V was shortened by 6 bases and J by 2 bases, with 7 bases between the two germline ends. The CDR3 extends over 12 amino acids. Here the CDR3 reads CASSAGNYGYTF. The CDR3 DNA follows: TGTGCCAGCAGCGCAGGGAACTATGGCTACACCTTC.

This clone was seen more than once but under ten times. The chain couples TRBV3-1 (or the pseudogene TRBV3-2) to TRBJ1-1; 8 bases line up with TRBD1. From germline, CDR1 is LGHDT and CDR2 YNNKEL (reference sequence). CDR3 length: 17 amino acids. V was clipped by 2 bases and J by 1 base; unmatched bases: 9. The DNA for the CDR3 is TGTGCCAGCAGCCAAAGACCCCGGGACAGGAAGAACACTGAAGCTTTCTTT. Its translation: CASSQRPRDRKNTEAFF.

The rearrangement joins TRBV7-6 to TRBJ2-7; D is perhaps TRBD1 (6 bases). CDR1 SGHVS and CDR2 FNYEAQ come from the germline V gene. V dropped 6 bases and J dropped 1 base, with 22 bases sitting between them. CDR3 length: 17 amino acids. DNA of the CDR3: TGTGCCAGCAGTCGGCTCACCTCCGGGACATCTTCCTACGAGCAGTACTTC. It codes for CASSRLTSGTSSYEQYF.

V is TRBV5-5 and J is TRBJ1-2, with 7 bases fitting TRBD1. The CDR3 totals 14 residues. Germline V gene lookup returns CDR1 SGHKS and CDR2 YYEKEE (reference sequence). Trimming at V came to 0 bases and at J to 6 bases, leaving 5 bases not matched to a gene. The CDR3 spells CASSLAGQANGYTF. DNA for the CDR3: TGTGCCAGCAGCTTGGCAGGACAGGCTAATGGCTACACCTTC. Supplemented by reference TRBV5-5 and TRBJ1-2, the full variable domain reads DAGVTQSPTHLIKTRGQQVTLRCSPISGHKSVSWYQQVLGQGPQFIFQYYEKEERGRGNFPDRFSARQFPNYSSELNVNALLLGDSALYLCASSLAGQANGYTFGSGTRLTVV.

V and J are TRBV3-1 (or the pseudogene TRBV3-2) and TRBJ2-2; 7 nucleotides agree with TRBD1. The J segment lost 1 base and the V segment lost 7 bases, leaving 6 bases of the junction unmatched. Germline-derived CDR1 and CDR2 are LGHDT and YNNKEL (reference sequence). The length of the CDR3 is 15 residues. CDR3 in amino acids: CASTAGGRNTGELFF. CDR3 coding DNA: TGTGCCAGCACCGCAGGGGGTCGGAACACCGGGGAGCTGTTTTTT.

This clone has more than one count but fewer than ten. The chain carries TRBV4-2 and TRBJ2-1; 13 positions agree with TRBD2. The V gene end was trimmed by 1 base and the J gene end by 12 bases; junction bases not matched to a gene: 12. CDR3 length: 17 amino acids. The germline gives CDR1 LGHNA, CDR2 YNFKEQ. The CDR3 DNA sequence: TGTGCCAGCAGCCAAGTGTCCGGGACTAGCGGGAATGTACGGCAGTTCTTC. Residues: CASSQVSGTSGNVRQFF.

This clone was recorded at least ten times. This sequence joins TRBV28 and TRBJ1-3; TRBD1 matches at 7 bases. Trimming at V came to 7 bases and at J to 2 bases, leaving 8 bases not matched to a gene. CDR1 and CDR2 (germline): MDHEN, SYDVKM. The CDR3 extends over 15 amino acids. CDR3 loop: CASTLRGHTGNTIYF. DNA for the CDR3: TGTGCCAGCACCCTAAGGGGGCATACTGGAAACACCATATATTTT. The complete variable domain, with remaining parts taken from reference TRBV28 and TRBJ1-3, reads DVKVTQSSRYLVKRTGEKVFLECVQDMDHENMFWYRQDPGLGLRLIYFSYDVKMKEKGDIPEGYSVSREKKERFSLILESASTNQTSMYLCASTLRGHTGNTIYFGEGSWLTVV.

The chain couples TRBV7-9 to TRBJ1-1; a possible D gene is TRBD1 (5 bases). Germline V gene sequence: CDR1 SEHNR, CDR2 FQNEAQ (reference sequence). Trimming shortened V by 5 bases and J by 3 bases, and 13 bases separated the two germline ends. The CDR3 totals 14 residues. DNA for the CDR3: TGTGCCAGCAGCCCAGGGAATTGGGACACTGAAGCTTTCTTT. It is translated as CASSPGNWDTEAFF. Full variable domain (missing parts from reference TRBV7-9 and TRBJ1-1): DTGVSQNPRHKITKRGQNVTFRCDPISEHNRLYWYRQTLGQGPEFLTYFQNEAQLEKSRLLSDRFSAERPKGSFSTLEIQRTEQGDSAMYLCASSPGNWDTEAFFGQGTRLTVV.

The gene calls are TRBV24-1 and TRBJ2-3; 9 bases agree with TRBD2. The CDR3 has 17 amino acids. Germline-derived CDR1 and CDR2 are KGHDR and SFDVKD. Unmatched junction bases numbered 3, after V lost 0 bases and J lost 0 bases. The CDR3 loop reads CATSDLTTSGSTDTQYF. CDR3 bases: TGTGCCACCAGTGATTTGACGACTAGCGGTAGCACAGATACGCAGTATTTT.

This clone was counted only a few times. The V call is TRBV10-1, the J call TRBJ2-5, with TRBD1 identical over 9 bases. CDR1 and CDR2 (germline): WNHNN, SYGVQD (reference sequence). After removal of 2 bases from V and 6 bases from J, the junction contained 4 bases not matched to a gene. The CDR3 covers 14 residues. CDR3: CASSENGQGKTQYF. For the CDR3, the DNA is TGCGCCAGCAGTGAGAACGGACAGGGGAAGACCCAGTACTTC.

The gene calls are TRBV7-8 and TRBJ1-3, with 7 bases matching TRBD1. Germline V gene sequence: CDR1 SGHVS, CDR2 FQNEAQ. This CDR3 has 18 amino acids. Germline trimming cut 2 bases from V and 4 bases from J; bases unmatched to any gene: 14. The CDR3 reads CASSLPRQGSFRGNTIYF. For the CDR3, the DNA is TGTGCCAGCAGCTTACCCCGACAGGGAAGTTTTAGAGGAAACACCATATATTTT.

This clone was counted once. The genes are TRBV10-1 and TRBJ2-4; 11 bases are a match to TRBD1. CDR1 and CDR2 from the germline V gene are WNHNN and SYGVQD (reference sequence). CDR3 size: 16 residues. Trimming cost V 6 bases and J 8 bases; bases outside gene matches: 12. CDR3 in DNA: TGCGCCAGCAGAAACGAAACCGGGACAGGGGGGCACATTCAGTACTTC. Its translation: CASRNETGTGGHIQYF.